Listed here is a single T cell receptor (beta chain). TCR beta cDNA was made from approximately 500 ng total RNA with a constant-region primer. A slightly modified ARM-PCR protocol with three nested multiplex PCR rounds produced these TCR beta libraries. Use of TRBV1-TRBV30 forward primers with a C-beta reverse primer characterized the first two PCR rounds, which lasted nine to eleven cycles each. One entry per CDR3 protein, called by TCRdb with MiXCR from the multiplex PCR reads. The sample has about 320,000 distinct CDR3 sequences, around three fifths seen once. Germline DNA was extracted too, while blood RNA derived from unsorted whole blood. The sample is drawn from a study of tumor-infiltrating lymphocytes in primary liver carcinoma. V dropped 5 bases and J dropped 2; count of bases not matched to a gene: 9. Germline loops: CDR1 MNHEY, CDR2 SVGAGI. The CDR3 has 17 amino acids.

The genes are TRBV6-5 and TRBJ1-5, with 10 nucleotides matching TRBD1. This receptor was obtained from a man in his forties with primary liver carcinoma and hepatitis B virus infection. The specimen sequenced was peripheral blood. The CDR3 nucleotides are TGTGCCAGCAGTGACAGACAGGGGGCAAGACGCAATCAGCCCCAGCATTTT. Residues: CASSDRQGARRNQPQHF.